This TCR beta chain derives from a study of blood T cell repertoires in COVID-19. Study-level information: T cells, B-cell-depleted T cells, or PBMCs supplied cDNA or gDNA.

As processed by the authors: Estimates of nucleated cell counts were drawn from the amplification of reference gene primers. The table came from immunoSEQ multiplex PCR; TCRdb's copy has only in-frame clones and leaves some out. V and J calls and clone size come straight from that table; D and trimming were deduced from the DNA. The table includes 400,000 to 450,000 clones, 86% detected once. This CDR3 spans 16 amino acids. This clonotype originated in a woman aged 30 to 39 with active or convalescent COVID-19. The sequenced material came from peripheral blood. The chain uses TRBV21-1 and TRBJ1-1. TRBV21-1 is recorded as a pseudogene. The CDR3 loop is CASSKSRRYRPMEAFF. The CDR3 coding sequence is TGTGCCAGCAGCAAATCCCGGAGGTACCGACCTATGGAAGCTTTCTTT.